These 17 T cell receptor beta chains originate from one sample sequenced in a study of blood T cells in healthy people across ages. A J-beta primer mix and a sample-barcoded 5' primer were used in a second PCR of roughly 6 to 11 cycles. TCRdb re-called the 5' RACE reads through MiXCR, storing one row per CDR3 protein. The data hold roughly 2 million distinct CDR3 sequences, with approximately 50% observed a single time. The specimen sequenced was blood. The receptors here all came from a woman between 40 and 55 years old in good health.

This clonotype was seen only a few times. The chain combines TRBV20-1 with TRBJ1-2, with D possibly being TRBD1 (5 bases). The CDR3 contains 16 residues. From germline, CDR1 is DFQATT and CDR2 SNEGSKA (reference sequence). Trimming stripped 4 bases from V and 7 bases from J, with 25 bases between. For the CDR3, the DNA is TGCAGTGCTACTAGAATAAGTTTTGGGCAGGGTGCTGGCTACACCTTC. Encoded protein: CSATRISFGQGAGYTF.

This clonotype was seen only a few times. This rearrangement joins TRBV14 to TRBJ1-6; D is perhaps TRBD1 (5 bases). V lost 0 bases to trimming and J lost 11 bases, with 29 bases between them. Germline CDR1 reads SGHDN; CDR2 reads FVKESK. The CDR3 is 20 amino acids. CDR3 sequence: CASSQEAWQEKTAFRAPLHF. CDR3 DNA sequence: TGTGCCAGCAGCCAAGAGGCGTGGCAGGAAAAGACAGCCTTTAGGGCACCCCTCCACTTT.

The chain uses TRBV2 and TRBJ2-1; 7 positions agree with TRBD1. The V and J ends lost 5 bases and 7 bases, in that order; junction bases with no gene match: 11. The CDR3 is made up of 15 amino acids. Looked up from germline, CDR1 is SNHLY and CDR2 is FYNNEI. In DNA form, the CDR3 reads TGTGCCAGCAGTCGCAACAGGGGTCGGTCTAATGAGCAGTTCTTC. This sequence encodes CASSRNRGRSNEQFF.

The chain links TRBV6-5 to TRBJ2-3; possibly TRBD2 for D (6 bases). The CDR3 extends over 16 amino acids. Trimming removed 3 bases at V and 0 bases at J, with 13 bases between. In germline, CDR1 is MNHEY, CDR2 SVGAGI. CDR3 sequence (DNA): TGTGCCAGCAGTTATCATCGCGGGGCTAGCACAGATACGCAGTATTTT. As protein: CASSYHRGASTDTQYF.

Only a few counts were recorded for this clonotype. J is TRBJ2-3 and V is TRBV6-5; weak D call: TRBD2 (6 bases). The V and J ends lost 6 bases and 0 bases respectively, with 28 bases between them. Germline V gives CDR1 MNHEY, CDR2 SVGAGI. The CDR3 has 20 amino acids. CDR3 nucleotides: TGTGCCAGCAGGCACTCGACCGGGGGTTTCCCCAGGGTTAGCACAGATACGCAGTATTTT. Its translation is CASRHSTGGFPRVSTDTQYF.

The genes are TRBV2 and TRBJ2-3, with D perhaps matching TRBD2 (6 bases). Germline V lookup: CDR1 SNHLY, CDR2 FYNNEI. The ends were cut back, 6 bases at V and 7 bases at J, with 14 bases in the middle. The CDR3 loop spans 13 amino acids. DNA for the CDR3: TGTGCCAGCAGGAAGGACGGGGGAAATACGCAGTATTTT. Encoded protein: CASRKDGGNTQYF. The full variable domain, in which reference TRBV2 and TRBJ2-3 provide the parts outside the CDR3, is EPEVTQTPSHQVTQMGQEVILRCVPISNHLYFYWYRQILGQKVEFLVSFYNNEISEKSEIFDDQFSVERPDGSNFTLKIRSTKLEDSAMYFCASRKDGGNTQYFGPGTRLTVL.

The table lists this clonotype with a few counts. The gene calls are TRBV27 and TRBJ2-1, with a possible D match to TRBD2 (5 bases). Deletions cut 5 bases from V and 7 bases from J, with 15 bases between. CDR3 length equals 14 residues. Looked up from germline, CDR1 is MNHEY and CDR2 is SMNVEV (reference sequence). The CDR3 protein is CASSVRFSVNEQFF. CDR3 DNA sequence: TGTGCCAGCAGTGTACGATTTAGCGTGAATGAGCAGTTCTTC.

The chain combines TRBV9 with TRBJ1-4; D uncertain. CDR3 size: 15 residues. Trimming removed 0 bases at V and 3 bases at J, with 9 bases between. Per germline, CDR1 SGDLS and CDR2 YYNGEE. The CDR3 bases are TGTGCCAGCAGCGTAGAAGACCGATCTAATGAAAAACTGTTTTTT. Its translation is CASSVEDRSNEKLFF.

This clonotype has a count of ten or more. Here the CDR3 reads CASSSTDSFSGANVLTF. CDR3 DNA: TGTGCCAGCAGCTCGACGGACAGCTTCTCTGGGGCCAACGTCCTGACTTTC. This chain links TRBV7-9 with TRBJ2-6, with TRBD1 as a possible D gene (6 bases). Trimming left V 4 bases short and J 0 bases short, with 13 bases between. The germline V gene has CDR1 SEHNR and CDR2 FQNEAQ (reference sequence). The CDR3 has 17 amino acids.

In its sample, this clonotype was seen many times. Relative to the germline gene, one junction end is altered; a read error may explain this. The chain carries TRBV5-1 and TRBJ2-5; 11 nucleotides agree with TRBD2. This CDR3 contains 15 residues. Germline V gene sequence: CDR1 SGHRS, CDR2 YFSETQ. The CDR3 sequence is CASSLAGGVQETQYF. The CDR3 DNA reads TGTGCCAGCAGTTTAGCGGGGGGGGTCCAAGAGACCCAGTACTTC.

The chain carries TRBV20-1 and TRBJ2-7; possible D gene TRBD2, 7 bases. The length of the CDR3 is 15 residues. Trimming took off 0 bases at V and 4 bases at J, with 16 bases between the two ends. Germline V gene data show CDR1 as DFQATT and CDR2 as SNEGSKA (reference sequence). CDR3 in amino acids: CSARDPGGQRYEQYF. The CDR3 DNA reads TGCAGTGCTAGAGATCCCGGGGGGCAAAGGTACGAGCAGTACTTC.

The chain uses TRBV6-5 and TRBJ2-7; no reliable D call. The CDR3 loop spans 16 amino acids. CDR1 and CDR2 from the germline V gene are MNHEY and SVGAGI. V was trimmed by 10 bases and J by 2 bases, leaving 24 bases between them. The CDR3 DNA reads as TGTGCCACCCTCTACACCCGGACCCATAGTCCCTACGAGCAGTACTTC. It codes for CATLYTRTHSPYEQYF.

In DNA form, the CDR3 reads TGCAGAGCCAGGGGGTTAAGCACAGATACGCAGTATTTT. It codes for CRARGLSTDTQYF. V gene TRBV20-1 combines with J gene TRBJ2-3, with 7 bases identical to TRBD1. The CDR3 has 13 amino acids. Germline V gene data show CDR1 as DFQATT and CDR2 as SNEGSKA (reference sequence).

A single count supports this clonotype. The chain employs TRBV11-2 and TRBJ2-5, with TRBD1 matching over 10 bases. Matching the DNA end better, TRBJ2-7 makes the J call doubtful. Germline CDR1 reads SGHAT; CDR2 reads FQNNGV. There are 15 residues in the CDR3. CDR3 nucleotide sequence: TGTGCCAGCAGCTTAATGGGACAGGGGATTGGCGAGCAGTACTTC. Amino acid sequence: CASSLMGQGIGEQYF.

The rearrangement joins TRBV24-1 to TRBJ2-1; TRBD2 might be the D (6 bases). Germline assignment: CDR1 KGHDR and CDR2 SFDVKD. The CDR3 length is 14 residues. V was trimmed by 3 bases and J by 6 bases, leaving 11 bases between them. CDR3 in amino acids: CATSDVGGINEQFF. The CDR3 DNA sequence: TGTGCCACCAGTGATGTAGGAGGGATCAATGAGCAGTTCTTC.

The V gene is TRBV27, the J gene TRBJ1-2; TRBD1 agrees at 8 bases. V was clipped by 5 bases and J by 9 bases; unmatched bases: 5. The CDR3 runs to 12 residues. Germline V gene sequence: CDR1 MNHEY, CDR2 SMNVEV (reference sequence). CDR3 DNA sequence: TGTGCCAGCAGTCAGGACAGGGCGAGCTACACCTTC. It codes for CASSQDRASYTF.

This clonotype was picked up a small number of times. The chain uses TRBV5-1 and TRBJ2-1; 7 bases match TRBD1. Germline values: CDR1 SGHRS, CDR2 YFSETQ. The CDR3 loop spans 14 amino acids. The V segment lost 4 bases and the J segment 2 bases; nucleotides outside the gene matches: 3. The chain's CDR3 is CASSIGQAYNEQFF. The CDR3 nucleotides read TGCGCCAGCAGCATCGGACAGGCCTACAATGAGCAGTTCTTC.